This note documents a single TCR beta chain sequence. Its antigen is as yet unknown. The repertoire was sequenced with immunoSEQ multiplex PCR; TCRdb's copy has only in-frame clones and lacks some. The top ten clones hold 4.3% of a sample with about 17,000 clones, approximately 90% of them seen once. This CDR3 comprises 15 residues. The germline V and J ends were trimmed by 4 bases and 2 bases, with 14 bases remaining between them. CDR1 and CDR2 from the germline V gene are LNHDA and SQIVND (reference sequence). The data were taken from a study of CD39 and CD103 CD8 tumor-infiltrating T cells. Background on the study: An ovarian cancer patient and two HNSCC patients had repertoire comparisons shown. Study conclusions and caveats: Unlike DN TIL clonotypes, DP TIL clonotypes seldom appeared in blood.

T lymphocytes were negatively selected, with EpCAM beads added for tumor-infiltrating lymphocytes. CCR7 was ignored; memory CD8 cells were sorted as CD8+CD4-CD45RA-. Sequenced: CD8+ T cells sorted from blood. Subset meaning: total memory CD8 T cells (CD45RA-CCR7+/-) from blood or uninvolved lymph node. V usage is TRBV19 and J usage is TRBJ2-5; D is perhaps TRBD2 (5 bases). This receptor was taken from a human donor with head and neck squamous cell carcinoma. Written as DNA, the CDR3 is TGTGCCAGTAGTACTCACTCTCGGGGTCAAGAGACCCAGTACTTC. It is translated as CASSTHSRGQETQYF.